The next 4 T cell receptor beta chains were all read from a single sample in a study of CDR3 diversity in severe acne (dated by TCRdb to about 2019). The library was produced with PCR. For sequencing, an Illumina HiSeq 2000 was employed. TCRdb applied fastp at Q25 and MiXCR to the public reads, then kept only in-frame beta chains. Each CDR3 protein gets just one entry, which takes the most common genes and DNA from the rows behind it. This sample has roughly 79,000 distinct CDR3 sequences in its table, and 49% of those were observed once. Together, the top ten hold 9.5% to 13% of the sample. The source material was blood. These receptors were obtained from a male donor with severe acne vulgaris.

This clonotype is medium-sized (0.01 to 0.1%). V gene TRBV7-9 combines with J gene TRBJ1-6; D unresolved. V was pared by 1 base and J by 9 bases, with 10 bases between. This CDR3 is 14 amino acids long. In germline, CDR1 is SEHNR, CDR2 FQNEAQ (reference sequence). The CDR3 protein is CASSLDMGSSPLHF. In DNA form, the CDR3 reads TGTGCCAGCAGCTTAGATATGGGGTCTTCACCCCTCCACTTT.

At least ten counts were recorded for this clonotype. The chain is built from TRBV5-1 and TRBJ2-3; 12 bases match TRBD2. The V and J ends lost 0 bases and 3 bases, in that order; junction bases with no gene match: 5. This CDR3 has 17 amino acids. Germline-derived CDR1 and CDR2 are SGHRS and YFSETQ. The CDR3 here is CASSLDPTSGGTDTQYF. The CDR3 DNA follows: TGCGCCAGCAGCTTGGACCCAACTAGCGGGGGGACAGATACGCAGTATTTT. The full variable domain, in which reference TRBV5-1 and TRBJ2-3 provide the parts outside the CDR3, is KAGVTQTPRYLIKTRGQQVTLSCSPISGHRSVSWYQQTPGQGLQFLFEYFSETQRNKGNFPGRFSGRQFSNSRSEMNVSTLELGDSALYLCASSLDPTSGGTDTQYFGPGTRLTVL.

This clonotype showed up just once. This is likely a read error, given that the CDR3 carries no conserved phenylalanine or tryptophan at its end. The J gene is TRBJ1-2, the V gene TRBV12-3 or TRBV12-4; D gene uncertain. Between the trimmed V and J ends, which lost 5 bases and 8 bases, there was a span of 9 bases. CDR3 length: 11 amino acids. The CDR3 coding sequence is TGTGCCAGCAGTAATGGACCGGGCTACACCCTC. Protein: CASSNGPGYTL.

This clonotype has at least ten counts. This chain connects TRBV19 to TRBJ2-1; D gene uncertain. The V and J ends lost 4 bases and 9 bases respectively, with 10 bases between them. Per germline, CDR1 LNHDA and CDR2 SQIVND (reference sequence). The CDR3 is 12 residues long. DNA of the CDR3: TGTGCCAGTAGTACCCGGCGTACTGAGCAGTTCTTC. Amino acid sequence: CASSTRRTEQFF.